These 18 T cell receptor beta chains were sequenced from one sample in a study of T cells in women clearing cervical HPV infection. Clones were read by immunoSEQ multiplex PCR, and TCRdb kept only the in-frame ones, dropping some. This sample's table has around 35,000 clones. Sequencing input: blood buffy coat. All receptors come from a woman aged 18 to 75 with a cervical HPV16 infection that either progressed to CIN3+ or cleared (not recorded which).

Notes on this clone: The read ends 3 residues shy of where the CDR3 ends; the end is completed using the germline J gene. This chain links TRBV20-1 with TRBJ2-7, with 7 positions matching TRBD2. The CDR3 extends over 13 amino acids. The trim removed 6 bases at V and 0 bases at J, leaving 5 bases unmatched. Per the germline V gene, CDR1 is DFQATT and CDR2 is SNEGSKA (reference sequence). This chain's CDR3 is CSAGLDSSYEQYF. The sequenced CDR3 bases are TGCAGTGCCGGACTAGACAGCTCCTACGAG.

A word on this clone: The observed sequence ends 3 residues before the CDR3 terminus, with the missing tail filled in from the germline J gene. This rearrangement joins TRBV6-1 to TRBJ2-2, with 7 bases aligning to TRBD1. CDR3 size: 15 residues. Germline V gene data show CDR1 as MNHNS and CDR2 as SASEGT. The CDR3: CASSEYRGTNEKLFF. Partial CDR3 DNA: TGTGCCAGCAGTGAATACAGGGGTACTAATGAAAAG.

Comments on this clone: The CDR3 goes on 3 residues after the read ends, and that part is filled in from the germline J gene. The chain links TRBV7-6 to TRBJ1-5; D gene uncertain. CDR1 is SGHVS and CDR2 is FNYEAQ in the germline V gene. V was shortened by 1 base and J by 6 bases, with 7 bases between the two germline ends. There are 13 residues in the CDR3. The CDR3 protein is CASSLGAGQPQHF. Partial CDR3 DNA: TGTGCCAGCAGCTTAGGAGCAGGTCAGCCC.

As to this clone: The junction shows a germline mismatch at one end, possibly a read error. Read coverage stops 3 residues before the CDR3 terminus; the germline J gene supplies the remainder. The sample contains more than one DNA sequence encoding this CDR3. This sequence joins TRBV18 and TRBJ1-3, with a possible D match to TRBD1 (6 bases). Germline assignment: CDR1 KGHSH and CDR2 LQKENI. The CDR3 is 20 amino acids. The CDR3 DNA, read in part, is TGTGCCAGCTCACCAATGCGAGGGACATCAAGTCACCCCTCTGGGAACACA. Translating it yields CASSPMRGTSSHPSGNT. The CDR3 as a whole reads CASSPMRGTSSHPSGNTIYF.

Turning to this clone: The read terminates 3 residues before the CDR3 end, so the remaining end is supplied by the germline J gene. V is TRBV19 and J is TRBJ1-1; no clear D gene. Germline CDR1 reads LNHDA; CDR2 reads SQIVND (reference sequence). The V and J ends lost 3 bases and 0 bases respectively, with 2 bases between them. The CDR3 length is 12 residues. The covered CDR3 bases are TGTGCCAGTAGTATCGTGAACACTGAA. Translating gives CASSIVNTE. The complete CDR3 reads CASSIVNTEAFF.

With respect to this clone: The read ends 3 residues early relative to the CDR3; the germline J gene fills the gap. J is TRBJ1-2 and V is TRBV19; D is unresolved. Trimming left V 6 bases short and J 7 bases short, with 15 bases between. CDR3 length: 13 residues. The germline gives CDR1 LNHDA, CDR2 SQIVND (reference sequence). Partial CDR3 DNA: TGTGCCAGTAGACGGGTCACCACCGCTGGC. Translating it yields CASRRVTTAG. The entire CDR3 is CASRRVTTAGYTF.

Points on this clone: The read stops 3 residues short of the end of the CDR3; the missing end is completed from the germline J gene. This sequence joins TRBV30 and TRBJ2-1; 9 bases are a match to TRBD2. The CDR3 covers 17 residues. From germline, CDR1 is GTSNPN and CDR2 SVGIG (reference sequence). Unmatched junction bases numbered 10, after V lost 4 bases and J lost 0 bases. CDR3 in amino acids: CAWKAGGLGSSYNEQFF. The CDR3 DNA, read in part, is TGTGCCTGGAAAGCGGGGGGCCTGGGAAGCTCCTACAATGAG. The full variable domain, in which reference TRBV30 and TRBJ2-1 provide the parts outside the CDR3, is SQTIHQWPATLVQPVGSPLSLECTVEGTSNPNLYWYRQAAGRGLQLLFYSVGIGQISSEVPQNLSASRPQDRQFILSSKKLLLSDSGFYLCAWKAGGLGSSYNEQFFGPGTRLTVL.

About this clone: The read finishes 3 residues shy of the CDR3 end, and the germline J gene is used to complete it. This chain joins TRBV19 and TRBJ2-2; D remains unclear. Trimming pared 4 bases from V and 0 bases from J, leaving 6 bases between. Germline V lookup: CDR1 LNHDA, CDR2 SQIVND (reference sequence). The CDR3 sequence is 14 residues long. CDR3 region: CASSRQSNTGELFF. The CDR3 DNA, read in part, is TGTGCCAGTAGTAGGCAGTCGAACACCGGGGAG.

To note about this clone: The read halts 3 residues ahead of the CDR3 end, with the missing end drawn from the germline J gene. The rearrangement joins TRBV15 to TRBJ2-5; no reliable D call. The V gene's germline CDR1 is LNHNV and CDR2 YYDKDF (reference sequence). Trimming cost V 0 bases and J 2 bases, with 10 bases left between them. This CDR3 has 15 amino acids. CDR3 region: CATSRDLAGQETQYF. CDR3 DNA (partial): TGTGCCACCAGCAGAGATCTGGCAGGACAAGAGACC. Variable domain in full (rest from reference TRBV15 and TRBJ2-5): DAMVIQNPRYQVTQFGKPVTLSCSQTLNHNVMYWYQQKSSQAPKLLFHYYDKDFNNEADTPDNFQSRRPNTSFCFLDIRSPGLGDTAMYLCATSRDLAGQETQYFGPGTRLLVL.

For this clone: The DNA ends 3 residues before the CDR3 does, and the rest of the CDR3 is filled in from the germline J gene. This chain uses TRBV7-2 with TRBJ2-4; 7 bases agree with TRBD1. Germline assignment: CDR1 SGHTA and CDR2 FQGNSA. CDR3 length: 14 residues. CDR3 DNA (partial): TGTGCCAGCAGCCCAGAGACAGGGACCTATGGT. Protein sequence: CASSPETGTYG. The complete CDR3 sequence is CASSPETGTYGQYF.

The sequenced CDR3 bases are TGTGCCAGCAGCCGAGGGGGGGAGAATTCACCG. Amino acids: CASSRGGENSP. In full, the CDR3 reads CASSRGGENSPLFF. The chain couples TRBV7-8 to TRBJ2-2, with D perhaps matching TRBD2 (7 bases). The read is 3 residues too short to cover the CDR3 end, so that end is filled in from the germline J gene. Germline CDR1 is SGHVS and CDR2 is FQNEAQ. This CDR3 is built from 14 residues.

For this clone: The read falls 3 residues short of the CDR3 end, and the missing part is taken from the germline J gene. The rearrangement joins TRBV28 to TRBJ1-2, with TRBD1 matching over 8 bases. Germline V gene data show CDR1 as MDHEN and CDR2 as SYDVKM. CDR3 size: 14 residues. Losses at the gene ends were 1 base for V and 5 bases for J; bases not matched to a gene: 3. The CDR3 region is CASSLSGQGYGYTF. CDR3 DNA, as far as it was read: TGTGCCAGCAGTTTATCTGGACAGGGATATGGC.

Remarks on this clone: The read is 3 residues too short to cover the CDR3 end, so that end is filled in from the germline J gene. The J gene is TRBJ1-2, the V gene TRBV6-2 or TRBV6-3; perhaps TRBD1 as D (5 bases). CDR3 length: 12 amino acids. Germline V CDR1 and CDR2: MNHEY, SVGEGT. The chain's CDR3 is CASRGTGPRYTF. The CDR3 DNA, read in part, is TGTGCCAGCAGGGGAACAGGCCCCCGC.

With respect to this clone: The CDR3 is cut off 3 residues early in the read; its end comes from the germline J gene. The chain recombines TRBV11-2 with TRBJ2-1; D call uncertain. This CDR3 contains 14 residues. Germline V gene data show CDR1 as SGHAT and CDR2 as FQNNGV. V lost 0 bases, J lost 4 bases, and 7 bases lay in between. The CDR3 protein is CASSLERRYNEQFF. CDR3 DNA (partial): TGTGCCAGCAGCTTAGAGCGGCGGTACAATGAG.

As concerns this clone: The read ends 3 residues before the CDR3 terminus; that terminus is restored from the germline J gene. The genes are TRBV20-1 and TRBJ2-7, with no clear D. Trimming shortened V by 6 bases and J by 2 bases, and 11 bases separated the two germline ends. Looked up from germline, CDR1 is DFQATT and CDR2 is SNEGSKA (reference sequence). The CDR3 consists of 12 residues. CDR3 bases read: TGCAGTGCCCCAAGGGCAACCTACGAG. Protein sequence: CSAPRATYE. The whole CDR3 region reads CSAPRATYEQYF.

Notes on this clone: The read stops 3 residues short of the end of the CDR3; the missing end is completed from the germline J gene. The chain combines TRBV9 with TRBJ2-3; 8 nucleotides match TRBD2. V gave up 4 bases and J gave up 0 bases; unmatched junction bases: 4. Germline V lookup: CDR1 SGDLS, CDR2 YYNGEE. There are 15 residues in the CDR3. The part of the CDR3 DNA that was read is TGTGCCAGCAGCTATAGCGGGGCTAGCACAGATACG. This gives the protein CASSYSGASTDT. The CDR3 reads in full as CASSYSGASTDTQYF. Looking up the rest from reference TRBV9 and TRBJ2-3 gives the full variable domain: DSGVTQTPKHLITATGQRVTLRCSPRSGDLSVYWYQQSLDQGLQFLIQYYNGEERAKGNILERFSAQQFPDLHSELNLSSLELGDSALYFCASSYSGASTDTQYFGPGTRLTVL.

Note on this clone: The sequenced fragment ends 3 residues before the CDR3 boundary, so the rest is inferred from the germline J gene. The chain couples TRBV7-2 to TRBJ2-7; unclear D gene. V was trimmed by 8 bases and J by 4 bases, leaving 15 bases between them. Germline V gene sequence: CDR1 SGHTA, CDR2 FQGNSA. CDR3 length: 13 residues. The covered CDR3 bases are TGTGCCAGCGAACCCACTTCAGGTTACGAG. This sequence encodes CASEPTSGYE. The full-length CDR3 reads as CASEPTSGYEQYF.

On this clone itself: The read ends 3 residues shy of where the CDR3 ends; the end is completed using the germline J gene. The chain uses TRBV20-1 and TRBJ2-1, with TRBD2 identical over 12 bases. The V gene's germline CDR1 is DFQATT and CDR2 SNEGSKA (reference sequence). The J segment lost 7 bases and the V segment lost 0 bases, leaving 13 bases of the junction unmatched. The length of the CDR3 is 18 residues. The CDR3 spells CSARDGGASGGALNEQFF. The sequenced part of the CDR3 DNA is TGCAGTGCTAGAGATGGAGGGGCTAGCGGGGGGGCTTTGAATGAG.